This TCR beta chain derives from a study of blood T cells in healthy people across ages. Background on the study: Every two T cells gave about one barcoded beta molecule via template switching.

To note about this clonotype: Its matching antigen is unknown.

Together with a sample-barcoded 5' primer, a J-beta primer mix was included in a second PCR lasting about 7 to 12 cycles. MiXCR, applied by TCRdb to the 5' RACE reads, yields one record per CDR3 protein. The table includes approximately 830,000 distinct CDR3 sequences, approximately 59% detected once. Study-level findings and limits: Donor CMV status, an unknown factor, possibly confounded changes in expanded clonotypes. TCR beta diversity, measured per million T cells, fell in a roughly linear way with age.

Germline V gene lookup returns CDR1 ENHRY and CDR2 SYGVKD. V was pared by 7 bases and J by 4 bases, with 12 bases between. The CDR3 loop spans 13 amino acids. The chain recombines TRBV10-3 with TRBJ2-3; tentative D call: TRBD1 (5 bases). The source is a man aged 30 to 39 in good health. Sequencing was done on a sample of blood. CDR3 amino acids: CAITPRASDTQYF. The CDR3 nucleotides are TGTGCCATCACACCCAGGGCCTCAGATACGCAGTATTTT.